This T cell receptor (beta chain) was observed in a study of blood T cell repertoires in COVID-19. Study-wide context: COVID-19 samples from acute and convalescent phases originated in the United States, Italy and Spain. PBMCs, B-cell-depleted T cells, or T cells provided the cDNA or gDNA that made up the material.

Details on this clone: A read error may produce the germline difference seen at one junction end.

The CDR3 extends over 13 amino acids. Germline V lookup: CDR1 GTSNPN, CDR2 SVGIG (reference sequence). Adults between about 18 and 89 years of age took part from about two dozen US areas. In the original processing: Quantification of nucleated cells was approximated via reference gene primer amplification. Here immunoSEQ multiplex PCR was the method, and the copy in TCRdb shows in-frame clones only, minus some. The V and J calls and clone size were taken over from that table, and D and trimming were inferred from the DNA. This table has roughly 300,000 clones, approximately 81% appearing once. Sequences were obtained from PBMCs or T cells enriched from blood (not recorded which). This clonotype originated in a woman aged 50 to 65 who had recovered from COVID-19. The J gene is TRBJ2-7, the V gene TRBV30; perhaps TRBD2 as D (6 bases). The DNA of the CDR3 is TGTGCCTGGAGTCCAGTGGGGCCCACGTTGGGGGGTTTC. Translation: CAWSPVGPTLGGF.